This T cell receptor beta chain is from a study of cytomegalovirus exposure and HLA in healthy donors. Study results and limitations: Clusters of TCRs from the first cohort tended to co-occur in the roughly 120 validation repertoires (as a later analysis found). With high specificity and sensitivity, the classifier reportedly diagnosed cytomegalovirus status.

The CDR3 has 17 residues. The germline V gene has CDR1 MGHRA and CDR2 YSYEKL. Trimming at V came to 4 bases and at J to 4 bases, leaving 12 bases not matched to a gene. The assay was immunoSEQ multiplex PCR, and TCRdb's table has in-frame clones only and misses some. The sample gives about 110,000 clones, approximately 89% of which show up once; around 1.9% is in the top ten. A 120-subject validation cohort, separate from the roughly 670-subject first cohort, supplied the donors. On this clone: Its antigen is unknown.

Sequencing input: PBMCs. V usage is TRBV4-1 and J usage is TRBJ2-7, with 11 bases lining up with TRBD2. The TCR originated in a woman in her late teens or twenties in good health and CMV-seronegative. In nucleotides, the CDR3 is TGCGCCAGCAGCCCACTAAGGATACTAGCGGGAGCTTACGAGCAGTACTTC. As protein: CASSPLRILAGAYEQYF.